These 29 T cell receptor beta chains share one sample of origin, sequenced in a study of OX40 agonist ivuxolimab in advanced cancers. Only in-frame clones appear in the TCRdb table, and some are missing; sequencing was by immunoSEQ multiplex PCR. The sample holds some 39,000 clones, over 75% seen once. Source: CD4+ or CD8+ T cells sorted from blood, taken in a trial of the OX40 agonist ivuxolimab. The receptor set was obtained from an adult with an advanced solid tumor such as melanoma, head and neck, liver or kidney cancer.

The chain couples TRBV7-9 to TRBJ2-6; D call uncertain. V was cut by 2 bases and J by 0 bases, with 11 bases left in between. The CDR3 is 17 residues long. CDR1 and CDR2 (germline): SEHNR, FQNEAQ (reference sequence). The CDR3 loop reads CASSLRAGISGANVLTF. The CDR3 DNA reads as TGTGCCAGCAGCTTACGGGCTGGGATCTCTGGGGCCAACGTCCTGACTTTC.

The chain uses TRBV28 and TRBJ1-2, with D possibly being TRBD1 (5 bases). The CDR3 is 14 amino acids. The V end lost 3 bases, the J end lost 6 bases, and 14 bases lay between the germline ends. Germline assignment: CDR1 MDHEN and CDR2 SYDVKM. The CDR3: CASSLGDTIDGYTF. The CDR3 nucleotides read TGTGCCAGCAGTTTGGGGGATACTATTGATGGCTACACCTTC.

The rearrangement links TRBV11-3 to TRBJ1-3, with 7 bases aligning to TRBD1. V lost 5 bases to trimming and J lost 4 bases; unmatched junction nucleotides: 5. The germline gives CDR1 SGHNT, CDR2 YENEEA. The CDR3 sequence is 14 residues long. DNA of the CDR3: TGTGCCAGCAGCCGACAGGGATCGGGAAACACCATATATTTT. Translated, it gives CASSRQGSGNTIYF.

V usage is TRBV5-4 and J usage is TRBJ2-7; the D call may be TRBD1 or TRBD2 (5 bases each). Trimming took 0 bases from V and 5 from J, leaving 15 bases between them. Germline lookup yields CDR1 SGHNT and CDR2 YYREEE (reference sequence). This CDR3 is 15 amino acids long. CDR3 sequence: CASSLAGLASHEQYF. The CDR3 DNA follows: TGTGCCAGCAGCTTGGCGGGGCTAGCATCCCACGAGCAGTACTTC.

The chain recombines TRBV5-1 with TRBJ2-5; possible D gene TRBD1, 6 bases. The CDR3 is made up of 16 amino acids. Trimming took 0 bases from V and 4 from J, leaving 16 bases between them. CDR1 and CDR2 from the germline V gene are SGHRS and YFSETQ. DNA of the CDR3: TGCGCCAGCAGCTTGGGGGGCAGGGGATTTGTAGAGACCCAGTACTTC. This gives the protein CASSLGGRGFVETQYF.

The J gene is TRBJ1-5, the V gene TRBV5-4; D gene ambiguous. The CDR3 runs to 13 residues. Per germline, CDR1 SGHNT and CDR2 YYREEE (reference sequence). The V and J ends lost 2 bases and 3 bases respectively, with 6 bases between them. CDR3 nucleotide sequence: TGTGCCAGCAGCTTCGGGATCAATCAGCCCCAGCATTTT. This encodes CASSFGINQPQHF. Supplemented by reference TRBV5-4 and TRBJ1-5, the full variable domain reads ETGVTQSPTHLIKTRGQQVTLRCSSQSGHNTVSWYQQALGQGPQFIFQYYREEENGRGNFPPRFSGLQFPNYSSELNVNALELDDSALYLCASSFGINQPQHFGDGTRLSIL.

The chain recombines TRBV15 with TRBJ2-7; the D is unclear. The CDR3 contains 14 residues. Trimming pared 1 base from V and 1 base from J, leaving 8 bases between. The germline gives CDR1 LNHNV, CDR2 YYDKDF (reference sequence). The CDR3 here is CATSRGELSYEQYF. CDR3 DNA sequence: TGTGCCACCAGCAGAGGAGAACTATCCTACGAGCAGTACTTC.

The V gene is TRBV18, the J gene TRBJ2-5, with D possibly matching TRBD2 (6 bases). Looked up from germline, CDR1 is KGHSH and CDR2 is LQKENI. The CDR3 covers 14 residues. V gave up 6 bases and J gave up 4 bases, with 15 bases separating them. CDR3 DNA: TGTGCCAGCTCCCCGGGACTCGGCGCAGAGACCCAGTACTTC. Amino acid sequence: CASSPGLGAETQYF.

DNA for the CDR3: TGTGCCAGCAGTGTCTCCAAGACGGTCGGGGAGCTGTTTTTT. Residues: CASSVSKTVGELFF. The rearrangement links TRBV2 to TRBJ2-2; no clear D. The CDR3 runs 14 residues. CDR1 is SNHLY and CDR2 is FYNNEI in the germline V gene. V dropped 4 bases and J dropped 7 bases, with 13 bases sitting between them.

This clone turned up a few times. The chain joins TRBV11-3 to TRBJ2-1; 10 positions agree with TRBD2. Trimming removed 3 bases from V and 15 bases from J; junction bases left unmatched: 11. The CDR3 is made up of 14 amino acids. The germline CDR1 and CDR2 sequences are SGHNT and YENEEA. The CDR3 here is CASSFSVAAGGPFF. The CDR3 DNA follows: TGTGCCAGCAGCTTTAGTGTCGCAGCGGGAGGGCCGTTCTTC.

The chain uses TRBV27 and TRBJ2-1, with a weak D call TRBD2 (5 bases). The CDR3 is 15 amino acids. With 4 bases removed from V and 6 bases from J, the gap between germline ends came to 16 bases. The V gene's germline CDR1 is MNHEY and CDR2 SMNVEV (reference sequence). Here the CDR3 reads CASSYNLLGSNEQFF. The CDR3 DNA sequence: TGTGCCAGCAGTTATAACCTTTTGGGGAGCAATGAGCAGTTCTTC.

This clone was observed a handful of times. The chain couples TRBV28 to TRBJ2-1; 9 bases line up with TRBD1. J gave up 5 bases and V 3 bases, and 5 bases lay outside the gene matches. In germline, CDR1 is MDHEN, CDR2 SYDVKM. There are 15 residues in the CDR3. The chain's CDR3 is CASSFWGQGHNEQFF. The CDR3, as DNA: TGTGCCAGCAGTTTTTGGGGACAGGGCCACAATGAGCAGTTCTTC.

The gene calls are TRBV7-2 and TRBJ2-1, with D uncertain. V was pared by 5 bases and J by 8 bases, with 13 bases between. The CDR3 runs 13 residues. Germline loops: CDR1 SGHTA, CDR2 FQGNSA. This chain's CDR3 is CASSLLAQHEQFF. In nucleotides, the CDR3 is TGTGCCAGCAGCCTCCTTGCCCAGCATGAGCAGTTCTTC. The variable domain in full, completed from reference TRBV7-2 and TRBJ2-1, reads GAGVSQSPSNKVTEKGKDVELRCDPISGHTALYWYRQSLGQGLEFLIYFQGNSAPDKSGLPSDRFSAERTGGSVSTLTIQRTQQEDSAVYLCASSLLAQHEQFFGPGTRLTVL.

This clone was counted only a few times. The CDR3 loop is CASSPRALDTGELFF. In nucleotides, the CDR3 is TGTGCCAGCAGCCCCCGAGCTCTGGACACCGGGGAGCTGTTTTTT. The genes are TRBV11-3 and TRBJ2-2; D gene uncertain. V gave up 5 bases and J gave up 3 bases, with 13 bases separating them. This CDR3 spans 15 amino acids. The V gene's germline CDR1 is SGHNT and CDR2 YENEEA.

The chain is built from TRBV19 and TRBJ2-4, with D perhaps given as TRBD1 or TRBD2 (5 bases each). V was trimmed by 8 bases and J by 6 bases, leaving 17 bases between them. The length of the CDR3 is 14 residues. Per the germline V gene, CDR1 is LNHDA and CDR2 is SQIVND (reference sequence). The chain's CDR3 is CASSPSGTTNIQYF. DNA for the CDR3: TGTGCCAGTTCACCATCCGGGACGACAAACATTCAGTACTTC.

The chain recombines TRBV7-2 with TRBJ1-3, with D possibly being TRBD1 (5 bases). Trimming removed 0 bases from V and 3 bases from J, with 6 bases in between. CDR1 is SGHTA and CDR2 is FQGNSA in the germline V gene. The CDR3 has 14 residues. This CDR3 reads CASSLARVGNTIYF. The CDR3 DNA reads TGTGCCAGCAGCTTAGCCAGGGTTGGAAACACCATATATTTT.

V is TRBV2 and J is TRBJ2-1; D perhaps matches TRBD1 (5 bases). Trimming shortened V by 9 bases and J by 5 bases, and 8 bases separated the two germline ends. Germline V CDR1 and CDR2: SNHLY, FYNNEI. This CDR3 has 11 residues. The CDR3 DNA follows: TGTGCCAGAGGGGCCGACAATGAGCAGTTCTTC. Translation: CARGADNEQFF.

The V and J genes are TRBV7-2 and TRBJ2-1, with 7 bases matching TRBD2. Trimming at V came to 2 bases and at J to 0 bases, leaving 1 base not matched to a gene. The CDR3 runs to 15 residues. CDR1 and CDR2 from the germline V gene are SGHTA and FQGNSA. This CDR3 reads CASSLSGNSYNEQFF. The CDR3 nucleotides read TGTGCCAGCAGCTTAAGCGGGAACTCCTACAATGAGCAGTTCTTC.

This clone was counted once. The V gene is TRBV20-1, the J gene TRBJ1-1; TRBD1 is a possible D gene (6 bases). Germline V gene sequence: CDR1 DFQATT, CDR2 SNEGSKA (reference sequence). Trimming removed 3 bases from V and 4 bases from J, with 6 bases in between. The CDR3 is made up of 11 amino acids. As DNA, the CDR3 is TGCAGTGCTAGGACAGGCACTGAAGCTTTCTTT. The encoded protein is CSARTGTEAFF.

This rearrangement joins TRBV11-2 to TRBJ2-1; 8 bases fit TRBD2. J lost 3 bases, V lost 6 bases, and 1 base had no gene match. Per the germline V gene, CDR1 is SGHAT and CDR2 is FQNNGV. This CDR3 has 13 residues. CDR3 loop: CASRLAVYNEQFF. The CDR3 DNA is TGTGCCAGCAGACTAGCGGTCTACAATGAGCAGTTCTTC.

The V and J genes are TRBV2 and TRBJ2-7; D is possibly TRBD2 (5 bases). Trimming cost V 7 bases and J 3 bases, with 10 bases left between them. CDR1 is SNHLY and CDR2 is FYNNEI in the germline V gene. CDR3 length: 12 amino acids. The CDR3 region is CASMPGGYEQYF. The CDR3 DNA reads TGTGCCAGCATGCCAGGAGGCTACGAGCAGTACTTC.

Regarding this clone: Additional DNA sequences in this sample encode the identical CDR3. The chain carries TRBV27 and TRBJ2-7; weak D call: TRBD2 (5 bases). Germline V gives CDR1 MNHEY, CDR2 SMNVEV (reference sequence). The CDR3 spans 14 residues. Trimming took off 5 bases at V and 4 bases at J, with 15 bases between the two ends. The CDR3 spells CASSIGSGSYEQYF. As DNA, the CDR3 is TGTGCCAGCAGTATAGGCAGCGGCTCTTACGAGCAGTACTTC.

J is TRBJ2-7 and V is TRBV7-2, with D tentatively TRBD2 (5 bases). Germline V gives CDR1 SGHTA, CDR2 FQGNSA. The CDR3 has 12 residues. Trimming stripped 5 bases from V and 6 bases from J, with 11 bases between. The CDR3 sequence is CASSKGRGEQYF. DNA of the CDR3: TGTGCCAGCAGCAAGGGCCGGGGCGAGCAGTACTTC.

This clone is medium-sized within its sample. J is TRBJ2-1 and V is TRBV6-1, with a possible D match to TRBD1 (7 bases). Germline assignment: CDR1 MNHNS and CDR2 SASEGT. V lost 10 bases to trimming and J lost 4 bases, with 20 bases between them. The CDR3 covers 15 residues. CDR3 sequence (DNA): TGTGCCACCTTAGGGGGGACAGCCCTTTACAATGAGCAGTTCTTC. Translated: CATLGGTALYNEQFF.

The CDR3 DNA is TGTGCCAGCAGCAGGACAGGGGCCAAAGAGACCCAGTACTTC. Its protein product is CASSRTGAKETQYF. V is TRBV5-8 and J is TRBJ2-5, with 9 bases matching TRBD1. Trimming removed 4 bases from V and 3 bases from J; junction bases left unmatched: 4. The germline gives CDR1 SGHTS, CDR2 YDEGEE. The CDR3 sequence is 14 residues long.

The rearrangement uses TRBV11-2 and TRBJ2-3, with TRBD2 matching 12 bases. CDR1 is SGHAT and CDR2 is FQNNGV in the germline V gene. The trim removed 0 bases at V and 4 bases at J, leaving 2 bases unmatched. The CDR3 runs to 16 residues. CDR3 protein: CASSLELAGGADTQYF. CDR3 nucleotide sequence: TGTGCCAGCAGCTTAGAGCTAGCGGGAGGGGCAGATACGCAGTATTTT. The variable domain in full, completed from reference TRBV11-2 and TRBJ2-3, reads EAGVAQSPRYKIIEKRQSVAFWCNPISGHATLYWYQQILGQGPKLLIQFQNNGVVDDSQLPKDRFSAERLKGVDSTLKIQPAKLEDSAVYLCASSLELAGGADTQYFGPGTRLTVL.

The table lists this clone with a count of one. CDR3 loop: CARSVGGFFGAPSSGNTIYF. The CDR3 DNA reads as TGTGCCAGAAGCGTTGGGGGTTTTTTCGGGGCTCCCTCATCTGGAAACACCATATATTTT. V usage is TRBV5-3 and J usage is TRBJ1-3; weak D call: TRBD1 (5 bases). TRBV5-3 is marked as an open reading frame, function uncertain. Trimming took 4 bases from V and 1 from J, leaving 27 bases between them. The CDR3 totals 20 residues.

Only a few counts were recorded for this clone. The CDR3 reads CASNPNAVMTGENNEQFF. The DNA of the CDR3 is TGTGCCAGCAACCCCAACGCCGTCATGACAGGAGAAAACAATGAGCAGTTCTTC. The genes are TRBV4-2 and TRBJ2-1, with D possibly being TRBD1 (6 bases). Germline CDR1 is LGHNA and CDR2 is YNFKEQ. V lost 7 bases, J lost 5 bases, and 27 bases lay in between. CDR3 size: 18 residues.

The CDR3 region has the DNA TGTGCCAGCAGCTTTAGTAGGGGCTATGGCTACACCTTC. Translated: CASSFSRGYGYTF. The rearrangement uses TRBV7-6 and TRBJ1-2; TRBD1 is a possible D gene (5 bases). This CDR3 comprises 13 residues. The germline gives CDR1 SGHVS, CDR2 FNYEAQ. Trimming pared 3 bases from V and 4 bases from J, leaving 9 bases between. Filled out from reference TRBV7-6 and TRBJ1-2, the complete variable domain reads GAGVSQSPRYKVTKRGQDVALRCDPISGHVSLYWYRQALGQGPEFLTYFNYEAQQDKSGLPNDRFSAERPEGSISTLTIQRTEQRDSAMYRCASSFSRGYGYTFGSGTRLTVV.